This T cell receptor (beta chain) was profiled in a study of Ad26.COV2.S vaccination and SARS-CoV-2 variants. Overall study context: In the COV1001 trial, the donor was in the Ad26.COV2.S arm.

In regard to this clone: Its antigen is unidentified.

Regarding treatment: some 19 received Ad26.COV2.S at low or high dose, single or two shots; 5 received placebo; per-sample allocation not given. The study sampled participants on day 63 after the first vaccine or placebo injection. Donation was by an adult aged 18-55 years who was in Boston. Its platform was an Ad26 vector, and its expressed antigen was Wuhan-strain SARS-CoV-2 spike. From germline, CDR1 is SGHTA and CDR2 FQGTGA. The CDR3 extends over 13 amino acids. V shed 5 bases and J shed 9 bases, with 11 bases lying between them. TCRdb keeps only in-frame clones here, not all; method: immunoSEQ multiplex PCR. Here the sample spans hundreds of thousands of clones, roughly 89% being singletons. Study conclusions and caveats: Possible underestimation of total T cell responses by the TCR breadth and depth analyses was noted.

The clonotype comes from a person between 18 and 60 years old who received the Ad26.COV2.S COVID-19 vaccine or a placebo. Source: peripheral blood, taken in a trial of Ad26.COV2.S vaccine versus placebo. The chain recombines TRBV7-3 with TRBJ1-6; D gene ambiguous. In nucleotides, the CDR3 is TGTGCCAGCAGCCCCGGGTTCGGTTCACCCCTCCACTTT. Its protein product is CASSPGFGSPLHF.